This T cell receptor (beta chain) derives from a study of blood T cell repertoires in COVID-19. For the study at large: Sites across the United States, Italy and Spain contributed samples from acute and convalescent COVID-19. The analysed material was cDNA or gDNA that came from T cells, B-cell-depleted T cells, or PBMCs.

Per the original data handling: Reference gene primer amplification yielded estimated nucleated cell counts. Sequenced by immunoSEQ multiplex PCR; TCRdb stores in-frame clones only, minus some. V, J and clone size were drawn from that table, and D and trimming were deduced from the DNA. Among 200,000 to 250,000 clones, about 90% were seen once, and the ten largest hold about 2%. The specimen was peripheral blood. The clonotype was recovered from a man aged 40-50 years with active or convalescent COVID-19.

CDR3 in DNA: TGTGCCAGCAGCCGGACACAGAGCTCCTACAATGAGCAGTTCTTC. Residues: CASSRTQSSYNEQFF. This rearrangement joins TRBV11-2 to TRBJ2-1; possibly TRBD1 for D (5 bases). Trimming removed 5 bases from V and 0 bases from J, with 11 bases in between. The CDR3 has 15 residues. Germline V gene data show CDR1 as SGHAT and CDR2 as FQNNGV.